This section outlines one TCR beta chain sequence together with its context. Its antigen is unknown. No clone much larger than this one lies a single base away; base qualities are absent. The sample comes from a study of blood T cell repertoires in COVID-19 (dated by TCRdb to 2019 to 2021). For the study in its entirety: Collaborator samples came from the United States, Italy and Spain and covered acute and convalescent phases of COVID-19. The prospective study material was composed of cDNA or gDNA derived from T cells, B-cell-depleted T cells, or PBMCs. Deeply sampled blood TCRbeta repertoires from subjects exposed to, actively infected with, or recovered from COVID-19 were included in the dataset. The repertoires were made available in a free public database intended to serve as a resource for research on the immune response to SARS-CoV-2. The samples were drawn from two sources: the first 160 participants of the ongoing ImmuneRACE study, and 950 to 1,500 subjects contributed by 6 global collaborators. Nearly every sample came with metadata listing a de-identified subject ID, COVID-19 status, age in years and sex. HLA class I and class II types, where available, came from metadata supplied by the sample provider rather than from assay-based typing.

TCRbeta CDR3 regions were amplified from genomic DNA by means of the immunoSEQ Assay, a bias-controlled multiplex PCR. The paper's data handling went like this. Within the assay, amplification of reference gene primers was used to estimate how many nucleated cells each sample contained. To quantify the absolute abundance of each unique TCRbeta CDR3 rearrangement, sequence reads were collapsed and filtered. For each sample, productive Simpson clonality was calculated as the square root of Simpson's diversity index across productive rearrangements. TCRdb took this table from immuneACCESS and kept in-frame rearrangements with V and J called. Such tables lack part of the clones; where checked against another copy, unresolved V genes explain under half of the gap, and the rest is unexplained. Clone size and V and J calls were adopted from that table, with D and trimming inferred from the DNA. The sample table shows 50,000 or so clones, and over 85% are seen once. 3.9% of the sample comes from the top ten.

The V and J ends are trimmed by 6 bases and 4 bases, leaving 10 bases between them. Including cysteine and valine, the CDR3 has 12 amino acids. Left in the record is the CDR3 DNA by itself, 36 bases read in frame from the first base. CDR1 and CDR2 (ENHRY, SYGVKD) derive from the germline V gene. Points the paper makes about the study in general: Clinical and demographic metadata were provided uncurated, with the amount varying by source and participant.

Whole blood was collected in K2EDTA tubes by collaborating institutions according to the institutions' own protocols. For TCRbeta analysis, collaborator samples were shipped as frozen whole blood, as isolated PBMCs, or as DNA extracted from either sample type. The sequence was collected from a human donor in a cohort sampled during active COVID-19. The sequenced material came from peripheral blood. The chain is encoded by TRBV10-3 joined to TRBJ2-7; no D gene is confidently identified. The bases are TGTGCCATCAGGAAACCTAGATACGAGCAGTACGTC. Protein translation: CAIRKPRYEQYV.